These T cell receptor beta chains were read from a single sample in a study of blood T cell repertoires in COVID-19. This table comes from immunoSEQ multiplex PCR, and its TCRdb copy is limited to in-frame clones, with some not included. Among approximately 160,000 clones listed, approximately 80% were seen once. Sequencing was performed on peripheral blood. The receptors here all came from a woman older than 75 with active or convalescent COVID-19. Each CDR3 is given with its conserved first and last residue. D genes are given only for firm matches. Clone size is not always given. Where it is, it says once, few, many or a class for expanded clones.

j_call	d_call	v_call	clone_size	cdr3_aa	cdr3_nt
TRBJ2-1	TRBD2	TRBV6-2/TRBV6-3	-	CASSWGGVHEQFF	TGTGCCAGCAGTTGGGGAGGGGTGCATGAGCAGTTCTTC
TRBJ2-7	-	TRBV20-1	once	CSASQLYEQYF	TGCAGTGCTAGCCAACTCTACGAGCAGTACTTC
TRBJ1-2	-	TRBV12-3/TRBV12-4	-	CASSLARGGGYTF	TGTGCCAGCAGTTTAGCGCGGGGTGGTGGCTACACCTTC
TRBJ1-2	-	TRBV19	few	CAARPQAERGYTF	TGTGCCGCTCGACCCCAGGCCGAACGGGGCTACACCTTC
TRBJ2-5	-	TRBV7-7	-	CASSFGAQETQYF	TGTGCTAGCAGCTTTGGAGCCCAAGAGACCCAGTACTTC
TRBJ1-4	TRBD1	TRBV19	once	CASGDSQTNEKLFF	TGTGCCAGCGGGGACAGCCAAACTAATGAAAAACTGTTTTTT
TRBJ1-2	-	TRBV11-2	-	CASSLANGANYGYTF	TGTGCCAGCAGCTTAGCCAACGGAGCTAACTATGGCTACACCTTC
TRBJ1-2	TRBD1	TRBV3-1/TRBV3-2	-	CASSQEGTGTGYTF	TGTGCCAGCAGCCAAGAAGGGACAGGGACCGGCTACACCTTC
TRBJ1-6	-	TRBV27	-	CASSDRGTYNSPLHF	TGTGCCAGCAGTGACCGAGGTACCTATAATTCACCCCTCCACTTT
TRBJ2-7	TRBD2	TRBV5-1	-	CASSPTSGAGGQYEQYF	TGCGCCAGCAGCCCCACATCAGGGGCGGGGGGGCAGTACGAGCAGTACTTC
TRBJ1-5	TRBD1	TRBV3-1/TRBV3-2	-	CASSLTGEEPQHF	TGTGCCAGCAGCTTAACAGGGGAAGAGCCCCAGCATTTT
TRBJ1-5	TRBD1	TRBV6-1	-	CASSDGIWDRGAQPQHF	TGTGCCAGCAGTGATGGAATCTGGGACAGGGGTGCTCAGCCCCAGCATTTT
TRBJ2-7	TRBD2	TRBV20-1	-	CSASGGAGQYF	TGCAGTGCTAGCGGGGGGGCCGGGCAGTACTTC
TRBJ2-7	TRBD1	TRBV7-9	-	CASSPPWGTGLHNEQYF	TGTGCCAGCAGCCCCCCTTGGGGGACAGGGCTTCACAACGAGCAGTACTTC
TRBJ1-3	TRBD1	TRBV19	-	CASSPDRGIGNTIYF	TGTGCCAGTAGTCCGGACAGGGGTATCGGAAACACCATATATTTT
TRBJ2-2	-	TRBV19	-	CASSWGGNTGELFF	TGTGCCAGTTCGTGGGGAGGGAACACCGGGGAGCTGTTTTTT
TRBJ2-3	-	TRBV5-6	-	CASSPFLSGDTDTQYF	TGTGCCAGCAGCCCCTTTTTGAGCGGTGACACAGATACGCAGTATTTT
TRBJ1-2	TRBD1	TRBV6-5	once	CASSRETGGYGYTF	TGTGCCAGCAGTAGAGAGACAGGGGGCTATGGCTACACCTTC
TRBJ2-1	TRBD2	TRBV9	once	CASSVGTSNEQFF	TGTGCCAGCAGCGTAGGGACTAGCAATGAGCAGTTCTTC
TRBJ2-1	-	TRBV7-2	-	CASSLDRSNEQFF	TGTGCCAGCAGCTTAGATCGCAGCAATGAGCAGTTCTTC
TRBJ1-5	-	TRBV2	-	CASSGQFDQPQHF	TGTGCCAGCAGCGGACAGTTTGACCAGCCCCAGCATTTT
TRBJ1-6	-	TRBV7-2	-	CASTLWGGNNSPLHF	TGTGCCAGCACCCTCTGGGGGGGTAATAATTCACCCCTCCACTTT
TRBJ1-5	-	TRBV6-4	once	CASPGRAGRQPQHF	TGTGCCAGCCCCGGACGGGCAGGGAGGCAGCCCCAGCATTTT
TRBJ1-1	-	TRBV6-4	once	CASSEGRNTEAFF	TGTGCCAGCAGTGAAGGGAGGAACACTGAAGCTTTCTTT
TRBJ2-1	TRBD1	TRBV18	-	CASSPRDRDYNEQFF	TGTGCCAGCTCACCACGGGACAGAGATTACAATGAGCAGTTCTTC
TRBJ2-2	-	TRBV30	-	CAWNQDISNTGELFF	TGTGCCTGGAACCAAGACATCTCGAACACCGGGGAGCTGTTTTTT
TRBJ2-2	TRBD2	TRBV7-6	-	CASSRGLAGGGNTGELFF	TGTGCCAGCAGCAGAGGACTAGCGGGGGGCGGGAACACCGGGGAGCTGTTTTTT
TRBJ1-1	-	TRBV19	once	CASTLFGQPRNTEAFF	TGTGCCAGTACTCTCTTCGGACAGCCGAGGAACACTGAAGCTTTCTTT
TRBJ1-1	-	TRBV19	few	CASSIRQVFTEAFF	TGTGCCAGTAGTATTAGACAGGTCTTCACTGAAGCTTTCTTT
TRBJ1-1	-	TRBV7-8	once	CASSRASFNTEAFF	TGTGCCAGCAGCCGAGCTTCTTTTAACACTGAAGCTTTCTTT
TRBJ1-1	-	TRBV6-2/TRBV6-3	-	CASSQSRYQGTEAFF	TGTGCCAGCAGCCAAAGCCGTTACCAGGGGACTGAAGCTTTCTTT
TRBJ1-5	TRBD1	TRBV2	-	CASRPGQGWNQPQHF	TGTGCCAGCAGACCGGGACAGGGGTGGAATCAGCCCCAGCATTTT
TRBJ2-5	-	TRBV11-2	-	CASSFGVAGETQYF	TGTGCCAGCAGCTTTGGAGTAGCCGGGGAGACCCAGTACTTC
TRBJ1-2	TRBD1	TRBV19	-	CASMDRASYGYTF	TGTGCCAGTATGGACAGGGCCTCCTATGGCTACACCTTC
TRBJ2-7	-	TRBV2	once	CASFKDSSSYEQYF	TGTGCCAGCTTTAAGGACAGTAGCTCCTACGAGCAGTACTTC
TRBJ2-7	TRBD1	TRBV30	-	CAWSRDRVIAEQYF	TGTGCCTGGAGTCGGGACAGGGTCATCGCCGAGCAGTACTTC
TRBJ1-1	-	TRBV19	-	CASSQGRETEAFF	TGTGCCAGCTCTCAGGGGAGGGAAACTGAAGCTTTCTTT
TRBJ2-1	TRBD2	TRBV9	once	CASSVGRGVGAYNEQFF	TGTGCCAGCAGCGTAGGCCGGGGGGTAGGGGCTTACAATGAGCAGTTCTTC
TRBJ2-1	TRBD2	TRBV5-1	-	CASSITSGVLNEQFF	TGCGCCAGCAGCATTACTAGCGGGGTTCTCAATGAGCAGTTCTTC
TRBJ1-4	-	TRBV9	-	CASSVAFDEKLFF	TGTGCCAGCAGCGTAGCGTTCGATGAAAAACTGTTTTTT
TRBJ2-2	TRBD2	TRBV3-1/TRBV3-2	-	CASSQEGAGAGTGELFF	TGTGCCAGCAGCCAAGAGGGAGCGGGGGCCGGAACCGGGGAGCTGTTTTTT